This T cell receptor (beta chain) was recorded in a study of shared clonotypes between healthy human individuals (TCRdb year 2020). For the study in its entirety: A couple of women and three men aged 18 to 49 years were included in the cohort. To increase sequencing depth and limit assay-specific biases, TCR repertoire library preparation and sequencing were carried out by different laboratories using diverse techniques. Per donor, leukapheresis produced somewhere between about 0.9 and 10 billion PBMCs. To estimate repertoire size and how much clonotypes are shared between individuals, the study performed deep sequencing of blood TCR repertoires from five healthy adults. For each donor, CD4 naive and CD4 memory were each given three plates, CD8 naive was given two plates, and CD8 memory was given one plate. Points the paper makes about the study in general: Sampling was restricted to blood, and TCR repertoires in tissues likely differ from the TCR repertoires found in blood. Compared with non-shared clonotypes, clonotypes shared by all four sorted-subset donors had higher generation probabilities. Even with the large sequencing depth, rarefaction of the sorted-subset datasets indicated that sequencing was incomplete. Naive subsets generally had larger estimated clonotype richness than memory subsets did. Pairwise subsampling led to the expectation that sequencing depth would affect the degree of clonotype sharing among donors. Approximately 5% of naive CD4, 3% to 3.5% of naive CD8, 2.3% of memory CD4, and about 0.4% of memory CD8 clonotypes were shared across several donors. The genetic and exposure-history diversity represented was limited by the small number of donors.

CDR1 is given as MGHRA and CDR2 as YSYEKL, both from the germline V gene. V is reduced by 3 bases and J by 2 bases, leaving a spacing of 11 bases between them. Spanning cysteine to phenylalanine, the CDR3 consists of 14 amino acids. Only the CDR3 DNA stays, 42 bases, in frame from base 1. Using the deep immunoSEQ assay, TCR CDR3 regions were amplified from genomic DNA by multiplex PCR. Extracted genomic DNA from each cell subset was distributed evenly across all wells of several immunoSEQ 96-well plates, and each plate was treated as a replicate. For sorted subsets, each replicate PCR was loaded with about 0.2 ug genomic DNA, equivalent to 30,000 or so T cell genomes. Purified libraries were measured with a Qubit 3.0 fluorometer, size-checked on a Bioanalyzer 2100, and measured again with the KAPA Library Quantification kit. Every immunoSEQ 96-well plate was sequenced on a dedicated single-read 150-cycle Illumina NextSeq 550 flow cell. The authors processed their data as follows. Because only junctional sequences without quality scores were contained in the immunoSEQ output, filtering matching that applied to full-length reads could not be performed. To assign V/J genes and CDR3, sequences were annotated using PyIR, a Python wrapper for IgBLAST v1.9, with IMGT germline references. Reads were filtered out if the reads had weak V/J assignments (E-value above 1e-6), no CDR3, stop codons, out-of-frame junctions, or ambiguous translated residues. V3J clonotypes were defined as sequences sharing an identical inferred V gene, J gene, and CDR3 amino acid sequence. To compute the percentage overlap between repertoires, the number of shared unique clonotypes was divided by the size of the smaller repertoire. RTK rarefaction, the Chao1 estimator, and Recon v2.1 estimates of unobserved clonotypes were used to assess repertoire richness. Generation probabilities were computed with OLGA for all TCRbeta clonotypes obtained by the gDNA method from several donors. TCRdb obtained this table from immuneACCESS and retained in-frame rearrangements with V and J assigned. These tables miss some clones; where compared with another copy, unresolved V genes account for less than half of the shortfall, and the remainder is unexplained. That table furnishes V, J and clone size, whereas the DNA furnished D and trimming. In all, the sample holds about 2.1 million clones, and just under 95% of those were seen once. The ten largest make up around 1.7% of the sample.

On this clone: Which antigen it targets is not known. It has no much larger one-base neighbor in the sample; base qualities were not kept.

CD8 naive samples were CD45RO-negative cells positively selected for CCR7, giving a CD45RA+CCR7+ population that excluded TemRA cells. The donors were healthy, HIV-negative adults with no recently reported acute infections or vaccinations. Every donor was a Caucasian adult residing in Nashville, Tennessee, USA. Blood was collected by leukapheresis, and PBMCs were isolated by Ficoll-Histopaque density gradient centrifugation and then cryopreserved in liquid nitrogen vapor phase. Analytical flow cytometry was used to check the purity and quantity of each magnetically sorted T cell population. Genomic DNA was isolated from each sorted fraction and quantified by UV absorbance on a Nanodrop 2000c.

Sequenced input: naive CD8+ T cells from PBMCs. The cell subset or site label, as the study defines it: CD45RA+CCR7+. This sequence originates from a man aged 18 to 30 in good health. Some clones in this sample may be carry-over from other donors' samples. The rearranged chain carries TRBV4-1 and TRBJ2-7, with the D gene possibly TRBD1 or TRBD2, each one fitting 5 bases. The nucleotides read TGCGCCAGCAGCCACCGGGACGGAGCCTACGAGCAGTACTTC. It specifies CASSHRDGAYEQYF.